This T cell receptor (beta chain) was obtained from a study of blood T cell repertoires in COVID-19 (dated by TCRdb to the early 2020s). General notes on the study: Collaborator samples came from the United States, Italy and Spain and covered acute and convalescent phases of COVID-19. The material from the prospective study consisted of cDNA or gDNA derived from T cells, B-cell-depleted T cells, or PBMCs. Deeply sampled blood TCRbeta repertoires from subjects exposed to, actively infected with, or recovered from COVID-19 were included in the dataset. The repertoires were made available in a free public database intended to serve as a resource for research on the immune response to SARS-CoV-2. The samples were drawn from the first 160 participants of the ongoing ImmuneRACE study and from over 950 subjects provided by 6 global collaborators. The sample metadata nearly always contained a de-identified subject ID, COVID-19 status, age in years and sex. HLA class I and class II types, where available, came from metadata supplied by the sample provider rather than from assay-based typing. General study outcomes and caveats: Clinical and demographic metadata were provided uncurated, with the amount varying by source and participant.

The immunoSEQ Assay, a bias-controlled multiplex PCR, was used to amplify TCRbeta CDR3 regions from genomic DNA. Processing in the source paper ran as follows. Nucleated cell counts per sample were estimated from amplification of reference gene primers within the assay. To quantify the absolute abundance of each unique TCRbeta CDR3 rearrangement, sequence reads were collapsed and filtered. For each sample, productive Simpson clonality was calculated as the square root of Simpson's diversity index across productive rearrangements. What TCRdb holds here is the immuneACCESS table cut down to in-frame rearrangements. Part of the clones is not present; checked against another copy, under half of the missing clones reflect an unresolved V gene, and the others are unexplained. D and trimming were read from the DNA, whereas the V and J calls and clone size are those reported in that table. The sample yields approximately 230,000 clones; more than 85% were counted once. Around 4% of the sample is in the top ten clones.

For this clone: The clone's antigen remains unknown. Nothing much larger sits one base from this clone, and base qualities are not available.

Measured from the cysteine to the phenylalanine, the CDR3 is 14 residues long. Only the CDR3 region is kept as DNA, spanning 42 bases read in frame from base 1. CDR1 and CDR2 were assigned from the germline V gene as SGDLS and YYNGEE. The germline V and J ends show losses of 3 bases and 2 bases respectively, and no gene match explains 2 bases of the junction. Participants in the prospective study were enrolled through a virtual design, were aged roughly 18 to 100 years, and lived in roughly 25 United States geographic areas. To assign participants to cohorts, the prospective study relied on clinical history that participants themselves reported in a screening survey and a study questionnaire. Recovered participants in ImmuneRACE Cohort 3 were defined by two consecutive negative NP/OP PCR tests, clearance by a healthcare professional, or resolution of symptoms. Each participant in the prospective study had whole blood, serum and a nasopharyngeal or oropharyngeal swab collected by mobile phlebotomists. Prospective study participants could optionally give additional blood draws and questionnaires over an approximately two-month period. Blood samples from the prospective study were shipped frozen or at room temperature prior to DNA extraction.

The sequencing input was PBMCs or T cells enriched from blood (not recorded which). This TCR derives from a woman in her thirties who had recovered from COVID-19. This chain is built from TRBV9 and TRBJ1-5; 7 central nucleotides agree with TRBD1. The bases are TGTGCCAGCAGCGAGGGACAGCGCAATCAGCCCCAGCATTTT. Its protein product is CASSEGQRNQPQHF.